A single T cell receptor beta chain is shown here with its context. Its antigen is as yet unknown. The data were obtained in a study of response to subunit inactivated influenza vaccine. Study results and caveats: After each seasonal influenza vaccination, few new T cells are recruited, the authors suggested.

The CDR3 runs to 15 residues. The germline gives CDR1 ENHRY, CDR2 SYGVKD. The V end was cut by 0 bases, the J end by 2 bases, with 9 bases between. TCRdb used MiXCR to reprocess the RT-PCR reads, holding one entry per CDR3 protein. In the table there are roughly 190,000 distinct CDR3 sequences, approximately 15% of which are singletons. The receptor comes from a man between 45 and 60 years old who received an inactivated influenza vaccine. V usage is TRBV10-3 and J usage is TRBJ2-3, with D tentatively TRBD2 (7 bases). Sequences were derived from CD8+ T cells sorted from PBMCs, sampled 5 days after vaccination. The CDR3 coding sequence is TGTGCCATCAGTGAGTCGGGGGGGCCCACAGATACGCAGTATTTT. The encoded protein is CAISESGGPTDTQYF.